This TCR beta chain was identified during a study of blood T cells in healthy people across ages. Study details: Capture via template switching afforded approximately one barcoded beta molecule per two T cells.

With 2 bases clipped from V and 5 bases from J, the junction kept 1 base outside the gene matches. From germline, CDR1 is ENHRY and CDR2 SYGVKD. The CDR3 covers 14 residues. Combining a sample-barcoded 5' primer with a J-beta primer mix, a second PCR ran for roughly 7 to 11 cycles. TCRdb used MiXCR to reprocess the 5' RACE reads, holding one entry per CDR3 protein. The sample includes hundreds of thousands of distinct CDR3 sequences, more than 45% of them seen just once. Approximately 10 milliliters of peripheral blood were drawn from each donor into EDTA-treated tubes. The authors extracted at least 5 micrograms of total RNA per sample.

The source material was blood. This rearrangement joins TRBV10-3 to TRBJ2-1; 9 nucleotides align to TRBD2. The TCR comes from a woman older than 75 in good health. The CDR3 reads CAISEGGGDNEQFF. CDR3 in DNA: TGTGCCATCAGTGAGGGCGGGGGGGACAATGAGCAGTTCTTC.